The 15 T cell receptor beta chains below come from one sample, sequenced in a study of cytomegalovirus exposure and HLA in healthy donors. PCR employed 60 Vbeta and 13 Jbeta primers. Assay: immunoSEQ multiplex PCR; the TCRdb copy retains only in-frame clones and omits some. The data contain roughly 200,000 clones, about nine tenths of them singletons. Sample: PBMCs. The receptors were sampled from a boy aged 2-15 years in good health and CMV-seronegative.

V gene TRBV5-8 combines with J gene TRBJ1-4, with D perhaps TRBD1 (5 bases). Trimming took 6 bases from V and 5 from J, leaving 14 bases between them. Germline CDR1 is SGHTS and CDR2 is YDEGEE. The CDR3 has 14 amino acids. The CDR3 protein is CASTNWGGNEKLFF. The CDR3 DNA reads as TGTGCCAGCACCAACTGGGGGGGGAATGAAAAACTGTTTTTT.

The CDR3 DNA follows: TGTGCCAGCAGCTCCGATACCAGCTACGAGCAGTACTTC. It translates to CASSSDTSYEQYF. The genes are TRBV2 and TRBJ2-7, with D uncertain. The CDR3 is 13 amino acids. V was trimmed by 6 bases and J by 3 bases, leaving 12 bases between them. CDR1 and CDR2 (germline): SNHLY, FYNNEI.

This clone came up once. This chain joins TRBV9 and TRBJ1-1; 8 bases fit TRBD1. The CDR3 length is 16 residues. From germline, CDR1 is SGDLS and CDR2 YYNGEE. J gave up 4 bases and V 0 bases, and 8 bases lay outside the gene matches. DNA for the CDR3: TGTGCCAGCAGCGTAGATCCCCAGGGGGCACGCACTGAAGCTTTCTTT. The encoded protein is CASSVDPQGARTEAFF.

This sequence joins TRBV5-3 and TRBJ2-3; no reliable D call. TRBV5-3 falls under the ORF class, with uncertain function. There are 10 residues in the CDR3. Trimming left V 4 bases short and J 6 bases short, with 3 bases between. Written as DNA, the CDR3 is TGTGCCAGAAGCCGGGATACGCAGTATTTT. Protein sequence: CARSRDTQYF.

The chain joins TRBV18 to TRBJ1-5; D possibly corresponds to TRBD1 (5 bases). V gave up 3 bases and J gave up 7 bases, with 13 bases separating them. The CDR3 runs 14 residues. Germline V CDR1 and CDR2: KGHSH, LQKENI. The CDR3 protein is CASSPGPSEQPQHF. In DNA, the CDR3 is TGTGCCAGCTCACCGGGGCCTTCCGAACAGCCCCAGCATTTT. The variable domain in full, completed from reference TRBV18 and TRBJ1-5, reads NAGVMQNPRHLVRRRGQEARLRCSPMKGHSHVYWYRQLPEEGLKFMVYLQKENIIDESGMPKERFSAEFPKEGPSILRIQQVVRGDSAAYFCASSPGPSEQPQHFGDGTRLSIL.

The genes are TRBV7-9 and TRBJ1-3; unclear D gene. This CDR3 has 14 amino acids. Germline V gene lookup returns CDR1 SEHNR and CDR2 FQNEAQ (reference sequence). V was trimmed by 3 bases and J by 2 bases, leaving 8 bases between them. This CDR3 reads CASSFYSPGNTIYF. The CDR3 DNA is TGTGCCAGCAGCTTTTACAGCCCTGGAAACACCATATATTTT.

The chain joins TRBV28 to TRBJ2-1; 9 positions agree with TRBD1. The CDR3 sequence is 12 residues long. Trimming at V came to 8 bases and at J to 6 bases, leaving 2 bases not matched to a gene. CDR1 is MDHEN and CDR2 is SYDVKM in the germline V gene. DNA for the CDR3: TGTGCCAGCGTGACAGGGGGCAATGAGCAGTTCTTC. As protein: CASVTGGNEQFF.

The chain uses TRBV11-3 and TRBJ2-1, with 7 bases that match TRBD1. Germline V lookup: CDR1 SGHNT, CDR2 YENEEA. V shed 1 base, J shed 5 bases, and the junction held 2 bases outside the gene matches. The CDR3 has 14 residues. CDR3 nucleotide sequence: TGTGCCAGCAGCTTAGGGGACAGCCACAATGAGCAGTTCTTC. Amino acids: CASSLGDSHNEQFF. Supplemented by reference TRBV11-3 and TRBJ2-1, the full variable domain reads EAGVVQSPRYKIIEKKQPVAFWCNPISGHNTLYWYLQNLGQGPELLIRYENEEAVDDSQLPKDRFSAERLKGVDSTLKIQPAELGDSAVYLCASSLGDSHNEQFFGPGTRLTVL.

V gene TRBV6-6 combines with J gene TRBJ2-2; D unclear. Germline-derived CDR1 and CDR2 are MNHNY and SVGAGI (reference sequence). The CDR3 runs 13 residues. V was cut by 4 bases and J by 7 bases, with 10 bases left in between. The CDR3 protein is CASSSSGDGELFF. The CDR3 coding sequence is TGTGCCAGCAGTTCATCCGGTGACGGGGAGCTGTTTTTT.

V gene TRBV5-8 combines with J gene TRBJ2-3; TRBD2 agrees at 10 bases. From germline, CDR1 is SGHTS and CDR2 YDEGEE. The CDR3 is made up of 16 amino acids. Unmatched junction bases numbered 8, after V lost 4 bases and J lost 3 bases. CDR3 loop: CASSTTISGGTDTQYF. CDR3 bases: TGTGCCAGCAGCACCACGATTAGCGGGGGGACAGATACGCAGTATTTT.

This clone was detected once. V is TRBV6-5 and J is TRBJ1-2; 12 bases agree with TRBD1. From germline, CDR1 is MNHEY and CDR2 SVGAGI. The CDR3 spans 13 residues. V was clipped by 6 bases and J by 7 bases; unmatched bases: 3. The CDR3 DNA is TGTGCCAGCAGCGGGACAGGGGGCGGTGGCTACACCTTC. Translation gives CASSGTGGGGYTF.

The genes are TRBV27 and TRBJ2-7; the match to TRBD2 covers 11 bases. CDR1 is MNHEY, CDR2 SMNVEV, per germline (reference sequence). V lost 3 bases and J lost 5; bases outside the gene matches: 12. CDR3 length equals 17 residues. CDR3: CASSFALLAGARNEQYF. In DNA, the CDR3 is TGTGCCAGCAGTTTCGCCTTACTAGCGGGAGCCAGGAACGAGCAGTACTTC.

The CDR3 nucleotides read TGTGCCAGCAGTCTTACAGCGGACGGAAGCTCCTACGAGCAGTACTTC. Protein product: CASSLTADGSSYEQYF. The V call is TRBV28, the J call TRBJ2-7; perhaps TRBD2 as D (5 bases). Germline V lookup: CDR1 MDHEN, CDR2 SYDVKM. The CDR3 covers 16 residues. Trimming removed 5 bases at V and 0 bases at J, with 17 bases between. The complete variable domain, with remaining parts taken from reference TRBV28 and TRBJ2-7, reads DVKVTQSSRYLVKRTGEKVFLECVQDMDHENMFWYRQDPGLGLRLIYFSYDVKMKEKGDIPEGYSVSREKKERFSLILESASTNQTSMYLCASSLTADGSSYEQYFGPGTRLTVT.

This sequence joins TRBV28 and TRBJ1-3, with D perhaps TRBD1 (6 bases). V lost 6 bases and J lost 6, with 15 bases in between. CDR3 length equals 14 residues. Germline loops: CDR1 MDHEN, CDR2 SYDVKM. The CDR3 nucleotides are TGTGCCAGCAGAGAGTGGGACAAGGAAAACACCATATATTTT. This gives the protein CASREWDKENTIYF.

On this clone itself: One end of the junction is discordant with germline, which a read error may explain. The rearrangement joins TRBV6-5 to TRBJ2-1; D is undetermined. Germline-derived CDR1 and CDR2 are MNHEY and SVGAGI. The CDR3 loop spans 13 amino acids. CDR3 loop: CASSDSSYNEQFF. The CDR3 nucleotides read TGTGCCAGCAGTGACTCCAGCTACAATGAGCAGTTCTTC.